These T cell receptor beta chains were read from a single sample in a study of CD8 T cells in ankylosing spondylitis. TCRdb redid the calling of the 5' RACE reads with MiXCR, one entry per CDR3 protein. The data hold 130,000 or so distinct CDR3 sequences, with more than 15% observed a single time. Specimen: blood, either unsorted or a sorted T cell fraction (not recorded which). The source is a male donor with ankylosing spondylitis. Each CDR3 is given with its conserved first and last residue. The D gene is left open where the match is weak. Clone sizes are given selectively: once, few, many, or a class where the clone is expanded.

v_call,clone_size,d_call,j_call,cdr3_nt,cdr3_aa
TRBV29-1,few,-,TRBJ2-2,TGCAGCGCTGAGGGTGGCGTGGACAAGGGAAGTACCGGGGAGCTGTTTTTT,CSAEGGVDKGSTGELFF
TRBV6-5,-,-,TRBJ1-1,TGTGCCAGCAGTTACTCGATGGAGGGAGAAGCTTTCTTT,CASSYSMEGEAFF
TRBV12-3/TRBV12-4,-,TRBD2,TRBJ2-7,TGTGCCAGCAGTTTAGGATTGGGGGGGGGTTACGAGCAGTACTTC,CASSLGLGGGYEQYF
TRBV5-1,-,TRBD2,TRBJ2-1,TGCGCCAGCAGTGGGCTCGGACTAGCGGGATTAAATGAGCAGTTCTTC,CASSGLGLAGLNEQFF
TRBV27,-,-,TRBJ2-7,TGTGCCAGCAGTGACCTCCCGGCAGCCTACGAGCAGTACTTC,CASSDLPAAYEQYF
TRBV7-9,-,-,TRBJ2-5,TGTGCCAGCAGCTTAACAGGGTCGGACCAAGAGACCCAGTACTTC,CASSLTGSDQETQYF
TRBV25-1,-,-,TRBJ2-5,TGTGCCACCTCCCCGTCGCGCTTAGAGACCCAGTACTTC,CATSPSRLETQYF
TRBV10-2,-,-,TRBJ1-2,TGCGCCAGCAGTGATGGGGACTCGTATGGCTACACCTTC,CASSDGDSYGYTF
TRBV27,-,-,TRBJ2-7,TGTGCCAGCAGTTTTCGGCGCGAGCAGTACTTC,CASSFRREQYF
TRBV29-1,-,-,TRBJ2-7,TGCAGCGTTGCTGGGACAAGGATAGACGAGCAGTACTTC,CSVAGTRIDEQYF
TRBV4-1,-,-,TRBJ1-5,TGCGCCAGCAGCCGAGGTGCGGAGGGCAATCAGCCCCAGCATTTT,CASSRGAEGNQPQHF
TRBV28,-,-,TRBJ2-1,TGTGCCAGCAGTTTTGCCACGAGCTCCTACAATGAGCAGTTCTTC,CASSFATSSYNEQFF
TRBV20-1,-,-,TRBJ2-1,TGCAGTCCTCGGGGTGGCAATGAGCAGTTCTTC,CSPRGGNEQFF
TRBV28,many,-,TRBJ2-6,TGTGCCAGCAGTTTATGGTCGGCTGGGGCCAACGTCCTGACTTTC,CASSLWSAGANVLTF
TRBV29-1,few,-,TRBJ2-1,TGCAGCGCCCGAGGCGGGACCAGATACAATGAGCAGTTCTTC,CSARGGTRYNEQFF
TRBV20-1,few,-,TRBJ2-1,TGCAGTGCTAGAGGGTCTGGAATAGCGGAGCCCAATGAGCAGTTCTTC,CSARGSGIAEPNEQFF
TRBV27,few,TRBD1,TRBJ1-5,TGTGCCAGCAGCGCGGACAGGGGAAGCAATCAGCCCCAGCATTTT,CASSADRGSNQPQHF
TRBV20-1,few,-,TRBJ2-3,TGCAGTGCTAGATGGGGTGTGGGGAGCCAAAGTTCTAGCACAGATACGCAGTATTTT,CSARWGVGSQSSSTDTQYF
TRBV2,-,-,TRBJ1-5,TGTGCCAGCAGTGAAGCGACAGTTAGCAATCAGCCCCAGCATTTT,CASSEATVSNQPQHF
TRBV13,few,-,TRBJ2-5,TGTGCCAGCAGCTTATGGGACCAAGAGACCCAGTACTTC,CASSLWDQETQYF
TRBV21-1,many,-,TRBJ2-6,TGTGCCGGGGGGTGCTCTGGGGCCAACGTCCTGACTTTC,CAGGCSGANVLTF
TRBV12-5,few,-,TRBJ1-1,TGTGCTAGTGGGCTGATCGGGGGCAACACTGAAGCTTTCTTT,CASGLIGGNTEAFF